This TCR beta chain was found in a study of cytomegalovirus exposure and HLA in healthy donors (dated 2017 in TCRdb). For the study in its entirety: The 650 to 750 repertoires of the first cohort and the approximately 110 validation repertoires were produced on the same platform, according to a later analysis. High-throughput TCR immunosequencing, statistical association of individual TCRs with disease status, and machine learning were combined to predict cytomegalovirus infection status. The aim of the study was to test whether cataloging public T cell receptors could identify signatures of past pathogen exposure. In addition to the first cohort of 666 subjects, a separate validation cohort of about 120 different subjects was used.

The donors were included in the validation cohort of approximately 130 subjects, a group kept apart from the roughly 700-subject first cohort. Turning to this clone: Its antigen has not been determined. One base away there is no much larger clone; base qualities are not given.

The library was obtained by the immunoSEQ multiplex PCR assay. The paper's processing steps were these. A statistical classification framework was built for diagnosing cytomegalovirus status from the catalog of TCR beta chain sequences. TCRdb took this table from immuneACCESS and kept in-frame rearrangements with V and J called. Such tables lack part of the clones; where checked against another copy, unresolved V genes explain under half of the gap, and the rest is unexplained. That table furnishes V, J and clone size, whereas the DNA furnished D and trimming. The sample has hundreds of thousands of clones on record, 86% of them singletons. Jointly, the top ten make up about 0.8% of the sample. Sequences MDHEN (CDR1) and SYDVKM (CDR2) are obtained from the germline V gene. V is shortened by 7 bases, J by 8 bases, and the region joining them spans 17 bases. The CDR3 sequence holds 14 residues, the cysteine and phenylalanine included. The sequence is cut down to CDR3 DNA, 42 bases in frame from base 1.

What the work shows at the level of the full study, not this receptor alone: In vitro tests confirmed that a few of the cytomegalovirus-associated TCR beta chains recognize cytomegalovirus antigens. The study listed approximately 150 TCR beta chains as associated with cytomegalovirus. The validation cohort had no HLA typing available for a later analysis, so co-occurrence within that cohort was assessed over all 120 or so repertoires. Across donors, most TCR sequences were observed very rarely, whereas some public TCRs were present in many individuals. According to the authors, the approach could potentially be generalized to other disease states and immunological phenotypes. The classifier was reported to diagnose cytomegalovirus status with high specificity and sensitivity in both the original cohort and the validation cohort. A later analysis found that TCRs clustered in the first cohort also tended to co-occur in the roughly 120 validation repertoires, with approximately 94% of cluster scores above 0.

The specimen was PBMCs. The rearranged chain carries TRBV28 and TRBJ1-4; perhaps TRBD1 is the D gene, with 5 bases matching. The receptor's source is a young woman in good health and CMV-seronegative. The nucleotides are TGTGCCAGCACCGATCTCGGGGGTAGAGAAAAACTGTTTTTT. It encodes CASTDLGGREKLFF. Reference TRBV28 and TRBJ1-4 genes cover what lies past the CDR3, so the full variable domain is DVKVTQSSRYLVKRTGEKVFLECVQDMDHENMFWYRQDPGLGLRLIYFSYDVKMKEKGDIPEGYSVSREKKERFSLILESASTNQTSMYLCASTDLGGREKLFFGSGTQLSVL.